These 28 T cell receptor beta chains were sequenced from one sample in a study of blood T cell repertoires in COVID-19. The table came from immunoSEQ multiplex PCR; TCRdb's copy has only in-frame clones and leaves some out. The sample carries roughly 380,000 clones, around 87% recorded once. The sequencing sample was made of PBMCs or T cells enriched from blood (not recorded which). Receptors originate from a man aged 30 to 45 who had recovered from COVID-19.

This chain joins TRBV3-1 (or the pseudogene TRBV3-2) and TRBJ2-1; weak D call: TRBD2 (8 bases). This CDR3 spans 16 amino acids. Trimming shortened V by 2 bases and J by 6 bases, and 17 bases separated the two germline ends. Germline V gene lookup returns CDR1 LGHDT and CDR2 YNNKEL (reference sequence). The CDR3 here is CASSQLAGQRINEQFF. The DNA for the CDR3 is TGTGCCAGCAGCCAATTAGCGGGACAGAGGATCAATGAGCAGTTCTTC.

The chain employs TRBV12-3 or TRBV12-4 and TRBJ1-5; D may be TRBD1 (5 bases). The length of the CDR3 is 12 residues. V shed 8 bases and J shed 9 bases, with 14 bases lying between them. The CDR3 sequence is CASGRGGGPQHF. CDR3 nucleotide sequence: TGTGCCAGCGGTCGGGGCGGGGGGCCCCAGCATTTT.

V usage is TRBV5-4 and J usage is TRBJ1-3; no clear D. Germline V gene data show CDR1 as SGHNT and CDR2 as YYREEE (reference sequence). Trimming took off 0 bases at V and 0 bases at J, with 7 bases between the two ends. CDR3 length equals 15 residues. As DNA, the CDR3 is TGTGCCAGCAGCTTGGACATAAACTCTGGAAACACCATATATTTT. Translating gives CASSLDINSGNTIYF.

The chain uses TRBV5-6 and TRBJ1-2; D unclear. Trimming took 5 bases from V and 9 from J, leaving 5 bases between them. This CDR3 has 9 residues. Germline V lookup: CDR1 SGHDT, CDR2 YYEEEE. CDR3 loop: CASRLRYTF. The CDR3 bases are TGTGCCAGCAGACTCCGCTACACCTTC.

The V gene is TRBV7-6, the J gene TRBJ1-1, with a possible D match to TRBD1 (5 bases). This CDR3 is built from 15 residues. Trimming took 3 bases from V and 2 from J, leaving 13 bases between them. From germline, CDR1 is SGHVS and CDR2 FNYEAQ. CDR3 sequence: CASSLAWTRNTEAFF. Here the CDR3 DNA reads TGTGCCAGCAGCTTGGCTTGGACACGAAACACTGAAGCTTTCTTT.

The chain links TRBV7-9 to TRBJ2-7, with D maybe TRBD2 (5 bases). Germline CDR1 is SEHNR and CDR2 is FQNEAQ (reference sequence). The CDR3 spans 12 residues. Trimming pared 4 bases from V and 4 bases from J, leaving 8 bases between. The CDR3 region is CASSSEGYEQYF. The CDR3 nucleotides are TGTGCCAGCAGCTCAGAGGGATACGAGCAGTACTTC.

The chain links TRBV30 to TRBJ1-5; no reliable D call. CDR1 and CDR2 from the germline V gene are GTSNPN and SVGIG (reference sequence). V lost 0 bases and J lost 9, with 12 bases in between. The CDR3 consists of 13 residues. The DNA for the CDR3 is TGTGCCTGGAGTGTCCCTGGTGGGAGGCCCCAGCATTTT. Residues: CAWSVPGGRPQHF.

This sequence joins TRBV9 and TRBJ1-2; D unclear. CDR1 and CDR2 (germline): SGDLS, YYNGEE. The CDR3 loop spans 13 amino acids. V gave up 1 base and J gave up 1 base, with 5 bases separating them. The CDR3 is CASSVNSNYGYTF. DNA for the CDR3: TGTGCCAGCAGCGTAAACAGTAACTATGGCTACACCTTC. The variable domain in full, completed from reference TRBV9 and TRBJ1-2, reads DSGVTQTPKHLITATGQRVTLRCSPRSGDLSVYWYQQSLDQGLQFLIQYYNGEERAKGNILERFSAQQFPDLHSELNLSSLELGDSALYFCASSVNSNYGYTFGSGTRLTVV.

The J gene is TRBJ2-3, the V gene TRBV2; D may be TRBD2 (5 bases). Germline CDR1 is SNHLY and CDR2 is FYNNEI. V gave up 7 bases and J gave up 4 bases, with 15 bases separating them. The CDR3 runs to 14 residues. The CDR3 spells CASMAGPAADTQYF. In DNA form, the CDR3 reads TGTGCCAGCATGGCGGGTCCGGCGGCAGATACGCAGTATTTT.

The gene calls are TRBV6-5 and TRBJ1-3, with 8 positions matching TRBD1. Germline CDR1 is MNHEY and CDR2 is SVGAGI. Trimming took 7 bases from V and 0 from J; bases not matched to a gene: 2. The CDR3 runs to 14 residues. In DNA, the CDR3 is TGTGCCAGCACGGACAGGGCCTCTGGAAACACCATATATTTT. Encoded protein: CASTDRASGNTIYF.

The chain is built from TRBV9 and TRBJ1-2; TRBD1 matches 9 bases. Trimming removed 4 bases from V and 0 bases from J; junction bases left unmatched: 16. The CDR3 totals 19 residues. Germline CDR1 and CDR2: SGDLS and YYNGEE. The CDR3 DNA is TGTGCCAGCAGCTCGGGGTTAAACCGACGGGACAGGGCTAACTATGGCTACACCTTC. Residues: CASSSGLNRRDRANYGYTF.

In its sample, this clone was seen a few times. The rearrangement uses TRBV4-3 and TRBJ1-3; 8 positions match TRBD1. This CDR3 is 20 amino acids long. Germline assignment: CDR1 LGHNA and CDR2 YSLEER. Trimming cost V 0 bases and J 4 bases; bases outside gene matches: 17. The CDR3 sequence is CASSQDGGTGSFIGGNTIYF. CDR3 DNA: TGCGCCAGCAGCCAAGATGGGGGGACAGGTTCCTTTATAGGAGGAAACACCATATATTTT.

J is TRBJ1-4 and V is TRBV30; D ambiguous. Trimming removed 2 bases from V and 10 bases from J, with 11 bases in between. This CDR3 has 12 residues. The germline V gene has CDR1 GTSNPN and CDR2 SVGIG (reference sequence). The CDR3 protein is CAWSRGLGKLFF. Here the CDR3 DNA reads TGTGCCTGGAGTCGAGGCTTAGGAAAACTGTTTTTT.

The rearrangement uses TRBV5-4 and TRBJ2-5; 10 bases are shared with TRBD2. The CDR3 runs to 14 residues. From germline, CDR1 is SGHNT and CDR2 YYREEE (reference sequence). J lost 4 bases, V lost 4 bases, and 4 bases had no gene match. The chain's CDR3 is CASSSTSGAETQYF. For the CDR3, the DNA is TGTGCCAGCAGCAGCACTAGCGGGGCAGAGACCCAGTACTTC.

The gene calls are TRBV10-3 and TRBJ2-7; TRBD1 is a possible D gene (5 bases). The CDR3 loop spans 14 amino acids. CDR1 and CDR2 (germline): ENHRY, SYGVKD. Trimming left V 3 bases short and J 6 bases short, with 15 bases between. The DNA of the CDR3 is TGTGCCATCAGTGACTCTAGGGGTCCCGGCGAGCAGTACTTC. It specifies CAISDSRGPGEQYF.

V gene TRBV11-2 combines with J gene TRBJ2-1; D might be TRBD2 (6 bases). This CDR3 contains 14 residues. CDR1 SGHAT and CDR2 FQNNGV come from the germline V gene. Trimming took 1 base from V and 9 from J, leaving 13 bases between them. As DNA, the CDR3 is TGTGCCAGCAGCTTAGTGCAGGGACTCCGTGAGCAGTTCTTC. Its translation: CASSLVQGLREQFF.

This chain uses TRBV23-1 with TRBJ2-1; weak D call: TRBD2 (7 bases). TRBV23-1 is given ORF status, its function remaining uncertain. The CDR3 loop spans 17 amino acids. The germline V and J ends were trimmed by 0 bases and 2 bases, with 14 bases remaining between them. The CDR3 nucleotides read TGCGCCAGCAGTCAATCGCTCGGGGGGCCCCCCTACAATGAGCAGTTCTTC. This gives the protein CASSQSLGGPPYNEQFF.

The CDR3 is CASSLGKDQGNTEAFF. As DNA, the CDR3 is TGCGCCAGCAGCTTGGGGAAAGACCAGGGGAACACTGAAGCTTTCTTT. V is TRBV5-1 and J is TRBJ1-1; tentative D call: TRBD1 (5 bases). Germline V gene sequence: CDR1 SGHRS, CDR2 YFSETQ. CDR3 length equals 16 residues. V lost 0 bases, J lost 1 base, and 13 bases lay in between.

The genes are TRBV5-1 and TRBJ1-2; a weak D match, TRBD1 (6 bases). The CDR3 is made up of 15 amino acids. Trimming took 4 bases from V and 5 from J, leaving 18 bases between them. Per the germline V gene, CDR1 is SGHRS and CDR2 is YFSETQ. This CDR3 is CASSGDGGQGYGYTF. CDR3 in DNA: TGCGCCAGCAGCGGGGACGGTGGGCAGGGGTATGGCTACACCTTC. Full variable domain (rest looked up from reference TRBV5-1 and TRBJ1-2): KAGVTQTPRYLIKTRGQQVTLSCSPISGHRSVSWYQQTPGQGLQFLFEYFSETQRNKGNFPGRFSGRQFSNSRSEMNVSTLELGDSALYLCASSGDGGQGYGYTFGSGTRLTVV.

The chain couples TRBV19 to TRBJ1-1, with D tentatively TRBD1 (5 bases). The V and J ends lost 6 bases and 3 bases respectively, with 20 bases between them. Germline CDR1 LNHDA, CDR2 SQIVND (reference sequence). There are 16 residues in the CDR3. In DNA form, the CDR3 reads TGTGCCAGTAGGATCGGGACGCCGGGGGTCCACACTGAAGCTTTCTTT. Its protein is CASRIGTPGVHTEAFF.

This chain uses TRBV7-2 with TRBJ2-2; tentatively, D is TRBD2 (5 bases). The CDR3 is 15 residues long. With 5 bases removed from V and 3 bases from J, the gap between germline ends came to 13 bases. The V gene's germline CDR1 is SGHTA and CDR2 FQGNSA. The CDR3 region is CASSRTAGDTGELFF. CDR3 DNA sequence: TGTGCCAGCAGCAGAACCGCCGGGGACACCGGGGAGCTGTTTTTT.

V gene TRBV7-3 combines with J gene TRBJ1-2; maybe TRBD1 (6 bases). V was trimmed by 1 base and J by 2 bases, leaving 11 bases between them. CDR3 length: 15 residues. Germline CDR1 reads SGHTA; CDR2 reads FQGTGA. CDR3 in amino acids: CASSLKGGTNYGYTF. Here the CDR3 DNA reads TGTGCCAGCAGCTTAAAGGGGGGGACAAACTATGGCTACACCTTC.

The gene calls are TRBV5-1 and TRBJ2-7, with 8 bases identical to TRBD1. Unmatched junction bases numbered 17, after V lost 4 bases and J lost 5 bases. CDR1 is SGHRS, CDR2 YFSETQ, per germline. CDR3 length: 17 residues. The CDR3 spells CASSPGYRTGFSNEQYF. DNA of the CDR3: TGCGCCAGCAGCCCGGGTTATCGGACAGGGTTTTCTAACGAGCAGTACTTC.

The V call is TRBV7-9, the J call TRBJ1-6, with TRBD1 matching over 7 bases. The CDR3 has 14 amino acids. Germline assignment: CDR1 SEHNR and CDR2 FQNEAQ (reference sequence). Trimming took 6 bases from V and 8 from J; bases not matched to a gene: 7. This chain's CDR3 is CASRPGQRDSPLHF. The CDR3 region has the DNA TGTGCCAGCAGACCGGGACAGAGGGATTCACCCCTCCACTTT.

This clone was seen a single time. The chain carries TRBV30 and TRBJ1-5; D unclear. Trimming took 2 bases from V and 6 from J, leaving 11 bases between them. In germline, CDR1 is GTSNPN, CDR2 SVGIG (reference sequence). The CDR3 has 13 residues. CDR3 protein: CAWSPSAAQPQHF. The CDR3 region has the DNA TGTGCCTGGAGTCCCTCCGCGGCTCAGCCCCAGCATTTT.

This chain uses TRBV10-3 with TRBJ2-7, with D possibly TRBD1 on 6 matching bases. This CDR3 comprises 15 residues. Looked up from germline, CDR1 is ENHRY and CDR2 is SYGVKD. V lost 0 bases, J lost 6 bases, and 15 bases lay in between. CDR3 DNA: TGTGCCATCAGTGAGTCCGGACAGACTCTCCCCGAGCAGTACTTC. It encodes CAISESGQTLPEQYF.

The chain uses TRBV10-3 and TRBJ2-2; D is possibly TRBD2 (5 bases). V was clipped by 4 bases and J by 1 base, with 7 bases between them. This CDR3 region has 14 residues. Germline CDR1 is ENHRY and CDR2 is SYGVKD. The CDR3 bases are TGTGCCATCAGTGCCGGGGAGAACACCGGGGAGCTGTTTTTT. It specifies CAISAGENTGELFF.

This chain connects TRBV13 to TRBJ1-2, with TRBD1 as a possible D gene (5 bases). Between the trimmed V and J ends, which lost 1 base and 7 bases, there was a span of 16 bases. Germline-derived CDR1 and CDR2 are PRHDT and FYEKMQ (reference sequence). The CDR3 is 15 amino acids. CDR3: CASSLVQGGGGGYTF. DNA of the CDR3: TGTGCCAGCAGCTTAGTGCAGGGCGGGGGTGGTGGCTACACCTTC.